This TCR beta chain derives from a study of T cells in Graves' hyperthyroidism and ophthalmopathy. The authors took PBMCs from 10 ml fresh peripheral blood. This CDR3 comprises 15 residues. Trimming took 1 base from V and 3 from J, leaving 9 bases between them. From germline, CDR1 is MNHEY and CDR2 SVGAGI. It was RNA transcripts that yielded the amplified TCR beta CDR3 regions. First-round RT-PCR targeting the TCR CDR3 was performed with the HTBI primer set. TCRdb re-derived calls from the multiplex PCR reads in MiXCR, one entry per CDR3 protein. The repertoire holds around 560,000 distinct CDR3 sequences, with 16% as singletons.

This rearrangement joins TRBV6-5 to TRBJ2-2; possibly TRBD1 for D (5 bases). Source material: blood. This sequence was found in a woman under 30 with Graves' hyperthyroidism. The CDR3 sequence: CASSYLQVHTGELFF. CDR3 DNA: TGTGCCAGCAGTTACTTACAGGTGCACACCGGGGAGCTGTTTTTT.